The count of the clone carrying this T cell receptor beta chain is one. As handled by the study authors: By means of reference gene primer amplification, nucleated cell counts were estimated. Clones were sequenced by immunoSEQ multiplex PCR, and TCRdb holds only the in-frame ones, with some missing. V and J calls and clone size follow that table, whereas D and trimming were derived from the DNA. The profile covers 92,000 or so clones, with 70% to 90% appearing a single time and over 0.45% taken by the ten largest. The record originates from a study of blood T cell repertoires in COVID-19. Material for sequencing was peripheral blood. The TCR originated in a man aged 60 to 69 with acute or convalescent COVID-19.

The CDR3: CASSQVDPGGSGELFF. Written as DNA, the CDR3 is TGTGCCAGCAGCCAAGTGGACCCTGGGGGGTCCGGGGAGCTGTTTTTT. The chain combines TRBV3-1 (or the pseudogene TRBV3-2) with TRBJ2-2; D perhaps matches TRBD2 (6 bases). This CDR3 is 16 amino acids long. V shed 1 base and J shed 6 bases, with 15 bases lying between them. Germline V lookup: CDR1 LGHDT, CDR2 YNNKEL (reference sequence).